The 3 T cell receptor beta chains given below trace back to one sample, sequenced in a study of Graves' ophthalmopathy and Graves' hyperthyroidism. Transcripts of RNA were the source for amplifying TCR beta CDR3 regions. Following a first-round RT-PCR that used HTBI primers, a second-round multiplex PCR was carried out. TCRdb reprocessed the multiplex PCR reads via MiXCR and lists one record per CDR3 protein. The table lists some 400,000 distinct CDR3 sequences, approximately 20% of them singletons, with roughly 1.5% in the top ten. Material: peripheral blood. The receptors originated from a woman younger than 30 with Graves' ophthalmopathy.

This clonotype was seen once. This rearrangement joins TRBV19 to TRBJ1-1, with no clear D. The CDR3 extends over 13 amino acids. Germline CDR1 reads LNHDA; CDR2 reads SQIVND (reference sequence). Between the trimmed V and J ends, which lost 5 bases and 5 bases, there was a span of 12 bases. In DNA form, the CDR3 reads TGTGCCAGTAGTCAGAGGAGAAGGACTGAAGCTTTCTTT. Translation: CASSQRRRTEAFF.

The table lists this clonotype with a few counts. This chain uses TRBV3-1 with TRBJ1-5, with a weak D call TRBD1 (6 bases). This CDR3 has 15 amino acids. CDR1 LGHDT and CDR2 YNNKEL come from the germline V gene (reference sequence). Trimming removed 0 bases at V and 4 bases at J, with 10 bases between. The CDR3 DNA reads TGTGCCAGCAGCCAAGACCGGACAGATAATCAGCCCCAGCATTTT. Encoded protein: CASSQDRTDNQPQHF. Variable domain in full (rest from reference TRBV3-1 and TRBJ1-5): DTAVSQTPKYLVTQMGNDKSIKCEQNLGHDTMYWYKQDSKKFLKIMFSYNNKELIINETVPNRFSPKSPDKAHLNLHINSLELGDSAVYFCASSQDRTDNQPQHFGDGTRLSIL.

This clonotype has a handful of counts. V usage is TRBV6-2 or TRBV6-3 and J usage is TRBJ1-5; TRBD1 aligns across 9 bases. Unmatched junction bases numbered 14, after V lost 6 bases and J lost 2 bases. Germline V gene lookup returns CDR1 MNHEY and CDR2 SVGEGT. CDR3 length: 18 residues. CDR3 region: CASRPGTGKINGNQPQHF. CDR3 in DNA: TGTGCCAGCAGACCGGGGACAGGGAAAATAAATGGCAATCAGCCCCAGCATTTT.